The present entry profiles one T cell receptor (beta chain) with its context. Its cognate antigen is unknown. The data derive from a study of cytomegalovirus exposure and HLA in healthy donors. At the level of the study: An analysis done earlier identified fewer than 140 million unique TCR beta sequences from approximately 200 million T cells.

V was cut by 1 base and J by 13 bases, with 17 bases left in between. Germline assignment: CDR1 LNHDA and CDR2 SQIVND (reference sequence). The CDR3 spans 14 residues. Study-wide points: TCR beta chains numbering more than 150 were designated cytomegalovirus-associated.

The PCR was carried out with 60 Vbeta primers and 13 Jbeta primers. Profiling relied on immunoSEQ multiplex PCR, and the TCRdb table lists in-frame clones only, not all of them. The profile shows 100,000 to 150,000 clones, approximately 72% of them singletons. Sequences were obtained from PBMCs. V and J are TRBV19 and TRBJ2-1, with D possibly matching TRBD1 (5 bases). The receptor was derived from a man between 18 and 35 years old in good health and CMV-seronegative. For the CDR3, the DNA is TGTGCCAGTAGTATAGGTACGCGACTGACAGAACAGTTCTTC. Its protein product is CASSIGTRLTEQFF.